This T cell receptor (beta chain) was identified in a study of OX40 agonist ivuxolimab in advanced cancers. Study at large: Of mixed ages from about 20 to 90 and averaging about 65 years, the group was over 80% male. Study conclusions and caveats: No antigen was identified for the clonally expanded peripheral T cells.

The CDR3 length is 15 residues. V shed 7 bases and J shed 2 bases, with 16 bases lying between them. Germline CDR1 is MNHEY and CDR2 is SMNVEV (reference sequence). The assay was immunoSEQ multiplex PCR, and TCRdb's table has in-frame clones only and misses some. The data hold under 80,000 clones, with roughly 82% observed a single time. Blood was sampled at baseline, cycle 4 day 1, and cycle 7 day 1. As for this clone: Its antigen is currently unknown.

This chain joins TRBV27 and TRBJ2-3; the D gene could be TRBD1 or TRBD2 (5 bases each). The TCR comes from an adult with an advanced solid tumor such as melanoma, head and neck, liver or kidney cancer. The sample consisted of CD4+ or CD8+ T cells sorted from blood, taken in a trial of the OX40 agonist ivuxolimab. The CDR3 DNA follows: TGTGCCAGCACCTCCACCGGGGCCATCACAGATACGCAGTATTTT. Translating gives CASTSTGAITDTQYF.